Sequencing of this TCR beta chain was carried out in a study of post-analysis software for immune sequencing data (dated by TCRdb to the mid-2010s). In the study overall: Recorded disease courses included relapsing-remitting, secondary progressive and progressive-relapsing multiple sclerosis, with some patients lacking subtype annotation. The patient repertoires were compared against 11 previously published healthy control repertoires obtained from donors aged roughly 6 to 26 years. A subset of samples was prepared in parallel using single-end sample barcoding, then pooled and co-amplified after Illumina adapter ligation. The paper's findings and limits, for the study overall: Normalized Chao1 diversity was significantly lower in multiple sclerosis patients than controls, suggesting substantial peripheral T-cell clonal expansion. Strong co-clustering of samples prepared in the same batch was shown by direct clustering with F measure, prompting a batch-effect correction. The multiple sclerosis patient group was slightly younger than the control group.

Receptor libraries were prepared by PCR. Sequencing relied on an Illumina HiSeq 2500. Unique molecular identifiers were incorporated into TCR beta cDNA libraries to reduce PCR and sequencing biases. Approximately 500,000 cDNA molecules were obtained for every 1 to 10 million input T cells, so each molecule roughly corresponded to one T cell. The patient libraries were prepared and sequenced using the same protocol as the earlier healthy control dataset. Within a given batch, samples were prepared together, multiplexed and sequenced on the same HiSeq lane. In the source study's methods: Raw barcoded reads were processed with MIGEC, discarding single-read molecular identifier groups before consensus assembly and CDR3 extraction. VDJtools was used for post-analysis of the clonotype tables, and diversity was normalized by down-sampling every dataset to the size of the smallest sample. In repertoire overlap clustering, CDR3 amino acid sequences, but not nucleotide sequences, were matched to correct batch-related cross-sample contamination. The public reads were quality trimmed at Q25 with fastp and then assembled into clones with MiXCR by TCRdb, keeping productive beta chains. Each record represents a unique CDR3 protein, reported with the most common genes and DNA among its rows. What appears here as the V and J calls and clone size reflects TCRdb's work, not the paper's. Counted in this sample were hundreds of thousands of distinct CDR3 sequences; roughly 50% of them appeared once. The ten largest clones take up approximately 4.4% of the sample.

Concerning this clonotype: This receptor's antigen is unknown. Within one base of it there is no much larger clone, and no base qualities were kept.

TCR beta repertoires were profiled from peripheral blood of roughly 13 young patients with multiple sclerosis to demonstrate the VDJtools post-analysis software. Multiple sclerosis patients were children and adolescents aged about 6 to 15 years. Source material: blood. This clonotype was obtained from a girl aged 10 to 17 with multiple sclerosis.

The CDR3 reads as follows: CSVSPPALQETQYF. The nucleotide sequence reads as follows: TGCAGCGTTTCACCTCCGGCCCTCCAAGAGACCCAGTACTTC. The sequence links TRBV29-1 to TRBJ2-5, with no D gene named confidently. Taken from the germline V gene, the CDR1 and CDR2 loops are SQVTM and ANQGSEA. The junction shows trimming of 5 bases on V and 1 base on J, plus 14 bases between the germline ends. The CDR3 goes from the cysteine to the phenylalanine over 14 residues. The only DNA kept is the CDR3, 42 bases in frame from the first base.